This T cell receptor (beta chain) stems from a study of naive and memory T cell subsets. In its sample, this clonotype was seen many times. An oligonucleotide containing a UMI was ligated to the 3' end of TCR cDNA. RNA was extracted from under 3 ml of whole blood of healthy adults. Amplification of ligated cDNA took four PCR rounds with SP2 and nested alpha and beta constant primers. Blood and skin TCR RNA was reverse transcribed with alpha and beta constant primers. One entry per CDR3 protein, called by TCRdb with MiXCR from the 5' RACE reads. The sample contains tens of thousands of distinct CDR3 sequences, 7.6% of which appear only once. V lost 6 bases, J lost 6 bases, and 14 bases lay in between. The CDR3 extends over 13 amino acids. Germline V CDR1 and CDR2: LGHNT, FRNRAP.

This TCR was recovered from a female donor in good health. V usage is TRBV12-5 and J usage is TRBJ1-2; D is unclear. CDR3 DNA sequence: TGTGCTAGTGGCCCTCGCGTGGGAGATGGCTACACCTTC. Translation: CASGPRVGDGYTF. The whole variable domain, remainder taken from reference TRBV12-5 and TRBJ1-2, is DARVTQTPRHKVTEMGQEVTMRCQPILGHNTVFWYRQTMMQGLELLAYFRNRAPLDDSGMPKDRFSAEMPDATLATLKIQPSEPRDSAVYFCASGPRVGDGYTFGSGTRLTVV.